These T cell receptor beta chains were read from a single sample in a study of CD8 T cells in Susac syndrome. Each CDR3 protein is one row after TCRdb ran MiXCR on the immunoSEQ multiplex PCR reads. The sample includes about 280,000 distinct CDR3 sequences, roughly 85% of them seen just once. Sequencing was carried out using CD8+ T cells from PBMCs. All receptors come from a human donor with multiple sclerosis. The CDR3 runs from the conserved cysteine through the conserved F or W. D genes are given only for firm matches. Some rows have no size entry. The others give once, few or many, or a class for an expanded clone.

clone size	D gene	V gene	J gene	CDR3 protein	CDR3 DNA
NA	NA	TRBV5-6	TRBJ1-1	CASSLPGNTEAFF	TGTGCCAGCAGTTTGCCAGGGAACACTGAAGCTTTCTTT
NA	NA	TRBV21-1	TRBJ2-7	CASRRWGQPPYEQYF	TGTGCCAGCAGGCGTTGGGGACAGCCTCCCTACGAGCAGTACTTC
NA	NA	TRBV25-1	TRBJ2-3	CASSLSGGGDTQYF	TGTGCCAGCAGTCTGTCTGGGGGAGGAGATACGCAGTATTTT
NA	NA	TRBV19	TRBJ2-2	CASSIDREPGELFF	TGTGCCAGTAGTATAGATCGAGAGCCCGGGGAGCTGTTTTTT
NA	NA	TRBV5-4	TRBJ1-5	CASSFMGGGQPQHF	TGTGCCAGCAGCTTCATGGGGGGCGGTCAGCCCCAGCATTTT
NA	TRBD1	TRBV5-6	TRBJ2-1	CASSYDRADEQFF	TGTGCCAGCAGCTATGACAGGGCAGATGAGCAGTTCTTC
NA	TRBD1	TRBV27	TRBJ1-2	CASSLSLGTGRDGYTF	TGTGCCAGCAGTTTATCACTCGGGACAGGGAGGGACGGCTACACCTTC
few	NA	TRBV16	TRBJ2-1	CASSPSENEQFF	TGTGCCAGCAGCCCTTCCGAGAATGAGCAGTTCTTC
NA	NA	TRBV9	TRBJ1-4	CASSRRGEKLFF	TGTGCCAGCAGCCGGAGGGGGGAAAAACTGTTTTTT
NA	NA	TRBV12-3/TRBV12-4	TRBJ2-4	CASSLRDVQYF	TGTGCCAGCAGCCTCCGGGACGTACAGTACTTC
few	TRBD2	TRBV6-5	TRBJ2-7	CASSWFASGSVGYEQYF	TGTGCCAGCAGTTGGTTCGCTAGCGGGAGTGTAGGCTACGAGCAGTACTTC
NA	NA	TRBV27	TRBJ1-1	CASGEGGNTEAFF	TGTGCCAGCGGCGAGGGGGGTAACACTGAAGCTTTCTTT
NA	TRBD2	TRBV12-5	TRBJ2-7	CASGLGTSVYEQYF	TGTGCTAGTGGTTTAGGGACTAGCGTCTACGAGCAGTACTTC
NA	TRBD2	TRBV6-5	TRBJ2-1	CASSPSGRINEQFF	TGTGCCAGCAGCCCTAGCGGGAGAATCAATGAGCAGTTCTTC
few	NA	TRBV27	TRBJ1-1	CASSLVRTRNTEAFF	TGTGCCAGCAGTTTAGTTCGGACAAGGAACACTGAAGCTTTCTTT
NA	TRBD2	TRBV11-2	TRBJ2-7	CASSLDPGGPYEQYF	TGTGCCAGCAGCTTAGATCCGGGAGGGCCCTACGAGCAGTACTTC
NA	TRBD1	TRBV27	TRBJ1-1	CASSFQTGGAAEAFF	TGTGCCAGCAGTTTCCAAACAGGGGGAGCAGCTGAAGCTTTCTTT
NA	NA	TRBV9	TRBJ1-2	CASNQPPGYGYTF	TGTGCCAGCAATCAACCACCTGGCTATGGCTACACCTTC
once	NA	TRBV7-9	TRBJ1-2	CASSSPLTDQSDGYTF	TGTGCCAGCAGCTCCCCTCTGACAGACCAATCGGATGGCTACACCTTC
NA	TRBD1	TRBV27	TRBJ1-2	CASSFVPGQHYGYTF	TGTGCCAGCAGTTTTGTGCCGGGACAGCACTATGGCTACACCTTC
NA	TRBD2	TRBV29-1	TRBJ2-1	CSVGLAGPYNEQFF	TGCAGCGTTGGACTAGCGGGACCATACAATGAGCAGTTCTTC
NA	NA	TRBV7-6	TRBJ2-7	CASSLGPRGSGSAYEQYF	TGTGCCAGCAGCTTAGGGCCCAGGGGCAGCGGGTCCGCCTACGAGCAGTACTTC
NA	NA	TRBV13	TRBJ2-7	CASSLRQAPRNEQYF	TGTGCCAGCAGCTTAAGGCAGGCCCCTAGAAACGAGCAGTACTTC
NA	TRBD2	TRBV10-3	TRBJ2-1	CAIREEGTSGNEQFF	TGTGCCATCAGGGAGGAGGGGACTAGCGGCAATGAGCAGTTCTTC
NA	NA	TRBV27	TRBJ2-7	CASSILEGGREQYF	TGTGCCAGCAGTATACTCGAGGGGGGTCGCGAGCAGTACTTC
NA	TRBD2	TRBV6-1	TRBJ2-7	CASLGTSGSPYEQYF	TGTGCCAGCCTCGGGACTAGCGGGAGTCCCTACGAGCAGTACTTC
NA	NA	TRBV6-1	TRBJ2-4	CASSDWGAEHIAKNIQYF	TGTGCCAGCAGTGATTGGGGGGCCGAACACATAGCCAAAAACATTCAGTACTTC
NA	TRBD2	TRBV4-1	TRBJ2-7	CASSQDQVTSGTYEQYF	TGCGCCAGCAGCCAAGATCAGGTAACTAGCGGTACCTACGAGCAGTACTTC
NA	NA	TRBV25-1	TRBJ1-1	CASTDGGTEAFF	TGTGCCAGCACCGACGGGGGAACTGAAGCTTTCTTT
NA	NA	TRBV7-6	TRBJ2-5	CASSLLETTQETQYF	TGTGCCAGCAGCTTACTAGAGACGACCCAAGAGACCCAGTACTTC
NA	NA	TRBV28	TRBJ2-3	CASSFDRDGDTDTQYF	TGTGCCAGCAGTTTTGACCGGGACGGTGACACAGATACGCAGTATTTT
NA	NA	TRBV25-1	TRBJ2-2	CASRASSTGELFF	TGTGCCAGCAGAGCTAGCAGCACCGGGGAGCTGTTTTTT
NA	NA	TRBV6-5	TRBJ1-2	CASRYGEQLDLYGYTF	TGTGCCAGCAGATATGGGGAACAGCTAGACCTCTATGGCTACACCTTC
few	NA	TRBV7-9	TRBJ2-3	CASSWDVDTQYF	TGTGCCAGCAGCTGGGACGTGGATACGCAGTATTTT
NA	NA	TRBV29-1	TRBJ1-1	CSAWGRPEAFF	TGCAGCGCCTGGGGCAGGCCAGAAGCTTTCTTT
NA	TRBD2	TRBV5-5	TRBJ2-3	CASSFGGRKGDTQYF	TGTGCCAGCAGCTTCGGCGGGAGGAAGGGCGATACGCAGTATTTT
NA	NA	TRBV9	TRBJ2-2	CASSQGPSLGGELFF	TGTGCCAGCAGCCAGGGGCCGAGTTTGGGCGGGGAGCTGTTTTTT
NA	NA	TRBV4-2	TRBJ1-5	CASSPGPIVGNQPQHF	TGTGCCAGCAGCCCCGGACCCATTGTAGGCAATCAGCCCCAGCATTTT
NA	TRBD1	TRBV27	TRBJ1-1	CASSPTGAYTEAFF	TGTGCCAGCAGTCCGACAGGGGCCTACACTGAAGCTTTCTTT
NA	TRBD2	TRBV7-9	TRBJ2-1	CASSTDPPGGNEQFF	TGTGCCAGCAGCACGGACCCACCCGGGGGGAATGAGCAGTTCTTC